The text below deals with one T cell receptor beta chain. Its antigen is currently unknown. This CDR3 contains 16 residues. J was trimmed by 2 bases and V by 6 bases; bases with no gene match: 13. The germline gives CDR1 LNHDA, CDR2 SQIVND (reference sequence). Amplification of TCR beta CDR3 regions used RNA as the template. The HTBI primer set served for first-round RT-PCR of the TCR CDR3. TCRdb analysed the multiplex PCR reads with MiXCR anew, one entry per CDR3 protein. The sample yields over 300,000 distinct CDR3 sequences, roughly 14% seen once. This sample is part of a study of T cells in Graves' hyperthyroidism and ophthalmopathy. General study results and limits: In blood, most of the thyroid clonotypes expanded above 0.001 were also present.

Material: blood. The TCR comes from a woman aged 55 to 70 with Graves' hyperthyroidism. The V and J genes are TRBV19 and TRBJ2-7, with 7 bases lining up with TRBD1. The CDR3 DNA is TGTGCCAGTAGGAGTAGGACAGGACGGGGTCCCTACGAGCAGTACTTC. It is translated as CASRSRTGRGPYEQYF. The complete variable domain, with remaining parts taken from reference TRBV19 and TRBJ2-7, reads DGGITQSPKYLFRKEGQNVTLSCEQNLNHDAMYWYRQDPGQGLRLIYYSQIVNDFQKGDIAEGYSVSREKKESFPLTVTSAQKNPTAFYLCASRSRTGRGPYEQYFGPGTRLTVT.